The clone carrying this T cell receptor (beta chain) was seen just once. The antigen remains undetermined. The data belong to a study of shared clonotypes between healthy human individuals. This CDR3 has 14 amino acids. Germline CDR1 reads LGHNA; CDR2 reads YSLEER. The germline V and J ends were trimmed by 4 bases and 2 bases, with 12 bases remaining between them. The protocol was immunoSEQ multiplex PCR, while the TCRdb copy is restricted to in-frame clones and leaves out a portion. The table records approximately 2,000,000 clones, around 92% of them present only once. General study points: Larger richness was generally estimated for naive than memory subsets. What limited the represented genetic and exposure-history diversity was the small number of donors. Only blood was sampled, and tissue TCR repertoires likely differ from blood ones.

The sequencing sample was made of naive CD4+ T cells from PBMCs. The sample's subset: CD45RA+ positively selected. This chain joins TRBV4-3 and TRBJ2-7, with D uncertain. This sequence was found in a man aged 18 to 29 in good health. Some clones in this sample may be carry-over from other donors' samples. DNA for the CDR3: TGCGCCAGCAGCCCCATTCCCGGTCCCTACGAGCAGTACTTC. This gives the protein CASSPIPGPYEQYF.